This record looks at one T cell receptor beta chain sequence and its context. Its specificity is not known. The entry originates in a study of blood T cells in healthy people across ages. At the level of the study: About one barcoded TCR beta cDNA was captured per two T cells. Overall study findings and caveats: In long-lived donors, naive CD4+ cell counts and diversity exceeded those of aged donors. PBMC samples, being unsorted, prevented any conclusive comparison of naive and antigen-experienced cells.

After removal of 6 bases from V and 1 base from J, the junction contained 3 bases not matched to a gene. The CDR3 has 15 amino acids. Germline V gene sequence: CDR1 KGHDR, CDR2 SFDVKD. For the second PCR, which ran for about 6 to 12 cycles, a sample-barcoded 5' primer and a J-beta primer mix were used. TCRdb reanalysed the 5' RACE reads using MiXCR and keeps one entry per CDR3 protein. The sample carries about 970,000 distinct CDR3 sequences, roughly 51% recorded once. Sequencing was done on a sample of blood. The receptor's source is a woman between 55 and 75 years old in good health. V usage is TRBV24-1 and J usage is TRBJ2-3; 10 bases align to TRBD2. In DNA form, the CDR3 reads TGTGCCACCAGTCCTCTAGCGGGAGGCACAGATACGCAGTATTTT. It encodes CATSPLAGGTDTQYF.